A selection of T cell receptor beta chains follows, all from one sample in a study of identical twins. TCRdb called the 5' RACE reads again in MiXCR, with one record for every CDR3 protein. The data contain about 890,000 distinct CDR3 sequences, 10% to 15% of them singletons. The sample was also linked to a second study, of yellow fever vaccine responses in identical twins.

The source material was PBMCs. All receptors derive from a woman between 18 and 30 years old in good health. The CDR3 runs from the conserved cysteine through the conserved F or W. Fields, in order: D gene, J gene, V gene, clone size, CDR3 length, CDR3 protein, CDR3 DNA. D genes are given only for firm matches. Only some rows state a clone size, as once, few, many or a class for expanded clones.

>TRBD1|TRBJ2-7|TRBV3-1|-|15
CASSQGDRGLGEQYF
TGTGCCAGCAGCCAAGGGGACAGGGGGCTGGGTGAGCAGTACTTC
>-|TRBJ2-7|TRBV12-3/TRBV12-4|few|12
CASSRIAYEQYF
TGTGCCAGCAGTCGTATCGCCTACGAGCAGTACTTC
>-|TRBJ2-1|TRBV5-6|few|14
CASSSDNAGNEQFF
TGTGCCAGCAGCTCGGACAATGCTGGCAATGAGCAGTTCTTC
>-|TRBJ2-7|TRBV15|once|15
CATSAGPGASYEQYF
TGTGCCACCAGCGCGGGGCCGGGGGCCTCCTACGAGCAGTACTTC
>-|TRBJ1-1|TRBV5-1|few|14
CASSGGSTNTEAFF
TGCGCCAGCAGCGGGGGCTCGACCAACACTGAAGCTTTCTTT
>TRBD1|TRBJ2-3|TRBV7-9|many|14
CASSSDRGTDTQYF
TGTGCCAGCAGCTCGGACAGGGGGACAGATACGCAGTATTTT
>-|TRBJ1-1|TRBV18|few|14
CASSSRRNGTEAFF
TGTGCCAGCTCATCACGGAGGAACGGCACTGAAGCTTTCTTT
>-|TRBJ1-1|TRBV10-3|few|13
CAISDWENTEAFF
TGTGCCATCAGTGATTGGGAGAACACTGAAGCTTTCTTT
>-|TRBJ2-5|TRBV24-1|-|15
CATSDRWTVQETQYF
TGTGCCACCAGTGATCGCTGGACGGTACAAGAGACCCAGTACTTC
>-|TRBJ1-1|TRBV28|-|13
CASNGRVGTEAFF
TGTGCCAGCAACGGCAGGGTAGGCACTGAAGCTTTCTTT
>TRBD2|TRBJ2-3|TRBV3-1|-|17
CASSQEVSGAITDTQYF
TGTGCCAGCAGCCAAGAAGTTAGCGGGGCCATCACAGATACGCAGTATTTT
>-|TRBJ2-2|TRBV6-1|few|14
CASIRGGEAGELFF
TGTGCCAGCATTAGGGGGGGGGAAGCCGGGGAGCTGTTTTTT
>TRBD2|TRBJ2-1|TRBV9|few|18
CASSVGPETSPNYNEQFF
TGTGCCAGCAGCGTAGGTCCCGAGACTAGCCCCAATTACAATGAGCAGTTCTTC
>-|TRBJ1-2|TRBV28|-|16
CASSGDTGFRAYGYTF
TGTGCCAGCAGTGGGGACACCGGATTTAGGGCATATGGCTACACCTTC
>TRBD2|TRBJ2-1|TRBV27|many|15
CASIPGTSGKNEQFF
TGTGCCAGCATCCCCGGGACTAGCGGGAAGAATGAGCAGTTCTTC
>-|TRBJ2-5|TRBV12-3/TRBV12-4|many|13
CASQVTHLETQYF
TGTGCCAGTCAGGTGACCCATTTGGAGACCCAGTACTTC
>-|TRBJ2-2|TRBV5-1|-|15
CASSLDRASTGELFF
TGCGCCAGCAGCTTGGACAGGGCGAGCACCGGGGAGCTGTTTTTT
>-|TRBJ2-5|TRBV29-1|many|12
CSVGPIQETQYF
TGCAGCGTTGGCCCGATCCAAGAGACCCAGTACTTC
>-|TRBJ2-2|TRBV20-1|-|16
CSASSPASANTGELFF
TGCAGTGCTTCCTCCCCGGCTAGCGCGAACACCGGGGAGCTGTTTTTT
>TRBD1|TRBJ1-2|TRBV2|-|15
CARREPGQGAPGYTF
TGTGCCAGACGAGAACCGGGACAGGGGGCTCCCGGCTACACCTTC
>-|TRBJ2-1|TRBV12-3/TRBV12-4|few|13
CASKGLAVNEQFF
TGTGCCAGCAAAGGTCTCGCGGTCAATGAGCAGTTCTTC
>-|TRBJ1-2|TRBV4-1|-|15
CASSQGAERNYGYTF
TGCGCCAGCAGCCAAGGGGCAGAGAGAAACTATGGCTACACCTTC
>-|TRBJ2-2|TRBV12-3/TRBV12-4|-|18
CASTPFPSMRGGFRELFF
TGTGCCAGCACTCCCTTCCCCTCAATGCGGGGTGGTTTCAGGGAGCTGTTTTTT
>-|TRBJ2-5|TRBV11-2|few|11
CASSYQQTQYF
TGTGCCAGCAGCTACCAGCAGACCCAGTACTTC
>TRBD2|TRBJ2-7|TRBV4-1|-|16
CASSQDLTSGTYEQYF
TGCGCCAGCAGCCAAGATTTAACTAGCGGTACCTACGAGCAGTACTTC
>-|TRBJ2-2|TRBV15|few|15
CATSTEVGVTGELFF
TGTGCCACCAGCACAGAAGTAGGGGTAACCGGGGAGCTGTTTTTT
>TRBD2|TRBJ2-7|TRBV20-1|many|14
CSAREGTSDYEQYF
TGCAGTGCTAGAGAAGGGACTAGCGATTACGAGCAGTACTTC
>-|TRBJ1-5|TRBV4-1|-|14
CASSHPTENQPQHF
TGCGCCAGCAGCCACCCGACGGAGAATCAGCCCCAGCATTTT
>-|TRBJ1-5|TRBV18|-|14
CASSPGGGVQPQHF
TGTGCCAGCTCACCGGGGGGTGGGGTTCAGCCCCAGCATTTT
>-|TRBJ1-1|TRBV12-3/TRBV12-4|few|14
CASRDGDVVPEAFF
TGTGCCAGCAGGGACGGGGACGTTGTTCCTGAAGCTTTCTTT
>-|TRBJ1-2|TRBV20-1|-|15
CSASPILWQASGYTF
TGCAGTGCTAGTCCTATCCTTTGGCAGGCCAGTGGCTACACCTTC
>-|TRBJ2-5|TRBV11-2|few|15
CASSLVGWGEETQYF
TGTGCCAGCAGCTTAGTAGGGTGGGGGGAAGAGACCCAGTACTTC
>TRBD2|TRBJ2-5|TRBV5-1|-|16
CASSSGGLALQETQYF
TGCGCCAGCAGCTCGGGGGGACTAGCGCTTCAAGAGACCCAGTACTTC
>-|TRBJ2-5|TRBV6-1|few|15
CASSALGGLGETQYF
TGTGCCAGCAGTGCCCTAGGGGGGTTGGGGGAGACCCAGTACTTC